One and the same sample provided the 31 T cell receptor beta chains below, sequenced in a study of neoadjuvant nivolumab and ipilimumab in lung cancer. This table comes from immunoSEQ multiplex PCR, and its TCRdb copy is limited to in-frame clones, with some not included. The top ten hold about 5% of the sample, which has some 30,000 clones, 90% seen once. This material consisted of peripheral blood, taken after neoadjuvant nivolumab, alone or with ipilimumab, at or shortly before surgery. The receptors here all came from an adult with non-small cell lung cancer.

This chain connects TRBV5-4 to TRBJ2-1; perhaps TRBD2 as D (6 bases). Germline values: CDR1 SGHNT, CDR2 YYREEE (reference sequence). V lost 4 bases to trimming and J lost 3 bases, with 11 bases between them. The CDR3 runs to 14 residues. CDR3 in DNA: TGTGCCAGCAGCCCCCGGCGGGACTACAATGAGCAGTTCTTC. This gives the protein CASSPRRDYNEQFF.

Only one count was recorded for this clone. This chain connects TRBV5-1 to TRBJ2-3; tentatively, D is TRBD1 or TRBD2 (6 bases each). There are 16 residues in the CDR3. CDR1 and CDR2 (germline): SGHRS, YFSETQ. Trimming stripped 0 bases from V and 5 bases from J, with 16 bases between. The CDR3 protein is CASSLARGGQVDTQYF. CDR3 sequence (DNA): TGCGCCAGCAGCTTGGCCAGAGGGGGGCAGGTAGATACGCAGTATTTT.

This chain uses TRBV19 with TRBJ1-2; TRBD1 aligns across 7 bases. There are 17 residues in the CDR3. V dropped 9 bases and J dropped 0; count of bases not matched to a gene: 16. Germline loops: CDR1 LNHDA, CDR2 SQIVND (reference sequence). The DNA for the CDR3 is TGTGCCAGCCACACTGACACAAGGGGGCAGGCTAACTATGGCTACACCTTC. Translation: CASHTDTRGQANYGYTF.

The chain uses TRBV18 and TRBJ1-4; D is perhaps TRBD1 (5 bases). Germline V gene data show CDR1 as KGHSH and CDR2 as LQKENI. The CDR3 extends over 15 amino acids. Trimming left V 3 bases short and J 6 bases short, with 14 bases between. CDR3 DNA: TGTGCCAGCTCACCGTCAGGGAATAGGCATGAAAAACTGTTTTTT. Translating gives CASSPSGNRHEKLFF.

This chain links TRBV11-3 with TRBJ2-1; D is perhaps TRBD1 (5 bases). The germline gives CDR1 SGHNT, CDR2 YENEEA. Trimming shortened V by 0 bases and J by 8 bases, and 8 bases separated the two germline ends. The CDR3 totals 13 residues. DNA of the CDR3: TGTGCCAGCAGCTTAGATAGGGGCGATGAGCAGTTCTTC. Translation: CASSLDRGDEQFF. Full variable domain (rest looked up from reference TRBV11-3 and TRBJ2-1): EAGVVQSPRYKIIEKKQPVAFWCNPISGHNTLYWYLQNLGQGPELLIRYENEEAVDDSQLPKDRFSAERLKGVDSTLKIQPAELGDSAVYLCASSLDRGDEQFFGPGTRLTVL.

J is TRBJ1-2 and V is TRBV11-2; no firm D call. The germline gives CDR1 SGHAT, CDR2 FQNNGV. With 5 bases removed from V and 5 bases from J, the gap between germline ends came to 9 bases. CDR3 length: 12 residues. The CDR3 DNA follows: TGTGCCAGCAGCGTGGCTAGTTATGGCTACACCTTC. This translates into CASSVASYGYTF.

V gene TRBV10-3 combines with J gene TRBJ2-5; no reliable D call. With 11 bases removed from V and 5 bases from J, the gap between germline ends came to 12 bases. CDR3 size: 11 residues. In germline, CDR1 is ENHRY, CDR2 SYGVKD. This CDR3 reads CASGSSETQYF. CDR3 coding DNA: TGTGCCTCAGGTTCTTCGGAGACCCAGTACTTC.

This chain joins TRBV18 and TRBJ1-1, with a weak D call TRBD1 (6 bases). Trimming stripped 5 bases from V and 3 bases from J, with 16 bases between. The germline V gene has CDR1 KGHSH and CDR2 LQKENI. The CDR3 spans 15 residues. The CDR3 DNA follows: TGTGCCAGCTCATACGGACAGCCGGAGGACACTGAAGCTTTCTTT. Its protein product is CASSYGQPEDTEAFF.

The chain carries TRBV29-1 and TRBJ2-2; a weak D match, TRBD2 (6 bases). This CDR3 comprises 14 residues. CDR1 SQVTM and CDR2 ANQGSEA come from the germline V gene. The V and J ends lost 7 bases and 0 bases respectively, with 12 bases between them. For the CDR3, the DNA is TGCAGCGCTGGCGGGGTAACGAACACCGGGGAGCTGTTTTTT. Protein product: CSAGGVTNTGELFF.

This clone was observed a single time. The CDR3 spells CASSENSYNEQFF. CDR3 DNA sequence: TGCGCCAGCAGTGAAAATTCCTACAATGAGCAGTTCTTC. This chain links TRBV10-2 with TRBJ2-1; no definite D call. From germline, CDR1 is WSHSY and CDR2 SAAADI. V was trimmed by 3 bases and J by 1 base, leaving 4 bases between them. The CDR3 extends over 13 amino acids.

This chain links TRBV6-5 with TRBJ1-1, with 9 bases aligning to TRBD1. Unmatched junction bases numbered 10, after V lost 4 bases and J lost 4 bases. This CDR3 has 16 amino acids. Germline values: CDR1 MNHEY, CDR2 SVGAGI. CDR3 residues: CASSWGQGGRSTEAFF. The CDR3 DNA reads TGTGCCAGCAGTTGGGGACAGGGCGGGCGAAGCACTGAAGCTTTCTTT.

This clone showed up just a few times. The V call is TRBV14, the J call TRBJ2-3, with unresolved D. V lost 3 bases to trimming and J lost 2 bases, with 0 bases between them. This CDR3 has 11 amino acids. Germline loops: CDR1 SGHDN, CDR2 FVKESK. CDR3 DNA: TGTGCCAGCAGCCACACAGATACGCAGTATTTT. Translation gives CASSHTDTQYF.

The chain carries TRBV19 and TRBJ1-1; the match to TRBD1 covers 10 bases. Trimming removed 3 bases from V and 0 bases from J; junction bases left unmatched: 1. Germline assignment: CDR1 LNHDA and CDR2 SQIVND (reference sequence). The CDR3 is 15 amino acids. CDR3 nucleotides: TGTGCCAGTAGTATCGGGACAGGGGTGAACACTGAAGCTTTCTTT. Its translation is CASSIGTGVNTEAFF.

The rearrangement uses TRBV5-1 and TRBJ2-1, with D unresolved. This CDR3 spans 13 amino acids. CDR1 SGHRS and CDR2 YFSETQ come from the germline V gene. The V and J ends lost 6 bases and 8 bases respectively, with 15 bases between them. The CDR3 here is CASTGQVSYEQFF. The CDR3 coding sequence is TGCGCCAGCACTGGCCAGGTGTCGTATGAGCAGTTCTTC.

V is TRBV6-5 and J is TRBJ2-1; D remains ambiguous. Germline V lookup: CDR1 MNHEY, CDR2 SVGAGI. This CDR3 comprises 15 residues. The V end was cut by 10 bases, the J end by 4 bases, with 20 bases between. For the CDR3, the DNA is TGTGCCACTCGACTCTCAGGCGCCCCTTACAATGAGCAGTTCTTC. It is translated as CATRLSGAPYNEQFF.

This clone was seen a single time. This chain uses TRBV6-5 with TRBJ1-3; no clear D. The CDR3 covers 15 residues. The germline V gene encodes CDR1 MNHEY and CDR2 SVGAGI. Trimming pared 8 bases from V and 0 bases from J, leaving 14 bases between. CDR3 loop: CASAAQDRSGNTIYF. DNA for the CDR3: TGTGCCAGCGCGGCCCAGGACCGCTCTGGAAACACCATATATTTT.

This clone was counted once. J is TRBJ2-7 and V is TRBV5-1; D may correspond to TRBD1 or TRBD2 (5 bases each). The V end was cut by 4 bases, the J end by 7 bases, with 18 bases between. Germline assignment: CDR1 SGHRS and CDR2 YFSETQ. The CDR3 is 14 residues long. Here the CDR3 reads CASSPPGTVVEQYF. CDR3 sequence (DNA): TGCGCCAGCAGCCCGCCCGGGACGGTCGTAGAGCAGTACTTC.

The CDR3 DNA reads TGTGCCAGCAGTTTTATAAGGGCCCTGGAGACCCAGTACTTC. This translates into CASSFIRALETQYF. The genes are TRBV5-4 and TRBJ2-5; D remains unclear. The CDR3 length is 14 residues. V lost 5 bases and J 5 bases, leaving 16 bases between the germline ends. Germline CDR1 and CDR2: SGHNT and YYREEE (reference sequence).

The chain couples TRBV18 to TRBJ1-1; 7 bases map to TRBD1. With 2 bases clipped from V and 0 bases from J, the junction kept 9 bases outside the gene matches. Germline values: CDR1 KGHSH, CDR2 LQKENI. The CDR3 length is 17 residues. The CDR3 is CASSPEQGMSLNTEAFF. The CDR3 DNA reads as TGTGCCAGCTCACCAGAACAGGGGATGAGCTTGAACACTGAAGCTTTCTTT.

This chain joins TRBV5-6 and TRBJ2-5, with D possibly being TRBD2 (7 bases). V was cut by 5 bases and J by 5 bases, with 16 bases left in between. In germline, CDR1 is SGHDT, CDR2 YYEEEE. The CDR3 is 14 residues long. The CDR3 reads CASSTFGGQETQYF. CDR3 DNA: TGTGCCAGCAGTACTTTCGGGGGGCAGGAGACCCAGTACTTC.

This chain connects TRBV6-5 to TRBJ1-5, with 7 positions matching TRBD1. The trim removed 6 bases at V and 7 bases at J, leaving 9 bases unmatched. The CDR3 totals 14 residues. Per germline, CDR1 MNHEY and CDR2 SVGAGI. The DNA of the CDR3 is TGTGCCAGCAGCGTCCGACAGGGAGGCCAGCCCCAGCATTTT. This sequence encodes CASSVRQGGQPQHF.

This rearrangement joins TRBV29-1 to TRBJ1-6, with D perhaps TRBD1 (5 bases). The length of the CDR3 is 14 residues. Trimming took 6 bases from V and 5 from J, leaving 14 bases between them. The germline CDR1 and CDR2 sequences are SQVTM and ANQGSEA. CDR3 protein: CSVQTGDHNSPLHF. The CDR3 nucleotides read TGCAGCGTCCAAACTGGGGACCATAATTCACCCCTCCACTTT.

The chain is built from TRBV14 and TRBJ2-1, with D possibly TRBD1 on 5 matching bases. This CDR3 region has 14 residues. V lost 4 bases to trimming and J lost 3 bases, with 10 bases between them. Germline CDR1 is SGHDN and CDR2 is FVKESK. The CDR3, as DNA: TGTGCCAGCAGCCGTGGACATCACTACAATGAGCAGTTCTTC. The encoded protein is CASSRGHHYNEQFF.

The DNA of the CDR3 is TGTGCCATCAGTAAACTCCCTCCGACTGCGAACACTGAAGCTTTCTTT. The encoded protein is CAISKLPPTANTEAFF. This sequence joins TRBV10-3 and TRBJ1-1; D is undetermined. V dropped 5 bases and J dropped 1 base, with 17 bases sitting between them. The CDR3 totals 16 residues. Germline-derived CDR1 and CDR2 are ENHRY and SYGVKD.

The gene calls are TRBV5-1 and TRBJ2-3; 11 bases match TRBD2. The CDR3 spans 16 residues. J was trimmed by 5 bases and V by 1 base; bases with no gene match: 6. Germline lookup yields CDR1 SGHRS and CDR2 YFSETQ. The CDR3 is CASSLTSGGSGDTQYF. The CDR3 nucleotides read TGCGCCAGCAGCTTGACTAGCGGGGGCTCCGGAGATACGCAGTATTTT.

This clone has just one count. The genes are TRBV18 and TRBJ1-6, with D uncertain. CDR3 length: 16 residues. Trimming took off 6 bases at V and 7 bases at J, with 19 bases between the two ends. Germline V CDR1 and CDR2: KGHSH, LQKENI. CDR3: CASSPPGLGFNSPLHF. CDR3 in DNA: TGTGCCAGCTCTCCCCCCGGACTCGGATTCAATTCACCCCTCCACTTT.

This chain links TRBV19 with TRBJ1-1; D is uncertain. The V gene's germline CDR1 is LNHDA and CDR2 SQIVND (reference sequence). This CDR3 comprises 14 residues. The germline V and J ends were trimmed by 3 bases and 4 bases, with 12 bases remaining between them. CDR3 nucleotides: TGTGCCAGTAGTATCAACCTACTGGGCACTGAAGCTTTCTTT. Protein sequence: CASSINLLGTEAFF.

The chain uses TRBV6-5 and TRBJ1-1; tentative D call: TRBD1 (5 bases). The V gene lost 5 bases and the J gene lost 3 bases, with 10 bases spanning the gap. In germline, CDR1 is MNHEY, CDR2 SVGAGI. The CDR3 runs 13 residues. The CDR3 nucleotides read TGTGCCAGCAGTCCCGACAGAGACACTGAAGCTTTCTTT. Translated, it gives CASSPDRDTEAFF.

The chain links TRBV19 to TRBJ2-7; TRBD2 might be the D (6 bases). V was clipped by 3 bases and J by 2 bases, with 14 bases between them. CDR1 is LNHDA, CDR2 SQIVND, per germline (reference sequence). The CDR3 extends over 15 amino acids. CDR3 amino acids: CASSISGNLAYEQYF. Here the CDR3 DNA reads TGTGCCAGTAGTATTAGCGGTAATTTGGCCTACGAGCAGTACTTC.

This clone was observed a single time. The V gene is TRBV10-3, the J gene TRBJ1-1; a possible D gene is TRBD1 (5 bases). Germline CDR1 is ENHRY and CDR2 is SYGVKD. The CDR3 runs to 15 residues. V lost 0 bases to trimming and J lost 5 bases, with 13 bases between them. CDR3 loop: CAISESGAGGTEAFF. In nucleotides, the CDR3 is TGTGCCATCAGTGAGTCAGGGGCGGGTGGGACTGAAGCTTTCTTT.

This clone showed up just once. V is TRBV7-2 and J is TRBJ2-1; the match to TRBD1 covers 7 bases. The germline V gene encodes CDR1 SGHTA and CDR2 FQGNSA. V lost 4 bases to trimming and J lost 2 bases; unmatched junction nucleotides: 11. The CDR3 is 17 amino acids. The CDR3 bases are TGTGCCAGCAGCTCTCCTGTAGGGGGCTCCGCCTACAATGAGCAGTTCTTC. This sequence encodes CASSSPVGGSAYNEQFF.